Each of the 26 T cell receptor beta chains below was sequenced from the same sample in a study of metastatic and nonmetastatic thyroid tumors. TCRdb redid the clone calls on the PCR reads using MiXCR. Of some 10,000 clones in the sample, 25% to 30% were seen once. All patients were treatment-naive before thyroid surgery. Sequences were obtained from tumor tissue. These receptors all come from a male donor with papillary thyroid cancer or a benign thyroid nodule (not recorded which). Some clones in this sample may be carry-over from other donors' samples.

This clone was detected a few times. This chain links TRBV19 with TRBJ1-2; D is ambiguous. Trimming cost V 1 base and J 2 bases, with 11 bases left between them. CDR1 LNHDA and CDR2 SQIVND come from the germline V gene (reference sequence). The CDR3 spans 15 residues. The CDR3 nucleotides are TGTGCCAGTAGTATAGTAAGCCGCAGCAACTATGGCTACACCTTC. Translation: CASSIVSRSNYGYTF.

This clone came up many times. The gene calls are TRBV6-1 and TRBJ1-4, with no clear D. CDR1 is MNHNS and CDR2 is SASEGT in the germline V gene. Trimming shortened V by 2 bases and J by 11 bases, and 12 bases separated the two germline ends. The CDR3 is made up of 13 amino acids. CDR3 sequence reads: CASSELERLKLFF. Written as DNA, the CDR3 is TGTGCCAGCAGTGAACTTGAACGGCTGAAACTGTTTTTT.

There are a few counts of this clone. This may arise from a read error, as a much more abundant clone is one base away. The chain is built from TRBV20-1 and TRBJ2-7, with D possibly being TRBD1 (6 bases). V was trimmed by 3 bases and J by 5 bases, leaving 17 bases between them. Germline V gene lookup returns CDR1 DFQATT and CDR2 SNEGSKA (reference sequence). The CDR3 runs to 14 residues. Here the CDR3 reads CSARICGGSNEQYF. In DNA, the CDR3 is TGCAGTGCTAGGATTTGTGGGGGCAGCAACGAGCAGTACTTC.

By share, this clone ranks as medium-sized. The V gene is TRBV28, the J gene TRBJ1-1, with 8 bases fitting TRBD1. In germline, CDR1 is MDHEN, CDR2 SYDVKM. The CDR3 covers 12 residues. With V trimmed by 10 bases and J by 5 bases, 6 bases remained unmatched. CDR3 sequence (DNA): TGTGCCACCGGGACAGGAGGGACTGAAGCTTTCTTT. It translates to CATGTGGTEAFF. The full variable domain, completed using reference TRBV28 and TRBJ1-1, is DVKVTQSSRYLVKRTGEKVFLECVQDMDHENMFWYRQDPGLGLRLIYFSYDVKMKEKGDIPEGYSVSREKKERFSLILESASTNQTSMYLCATGTGGTEAFFGQGTRLTVV.

For this clone: A read error may account for a junction end that differs from germline. The V call is TRBV2, the J call TRBJ2-3; D uncertain. The CDR3 contains 14 residues. CDR1 and CDR2 from the germline V gene are SNHLY and FYNNEI. The DNA of the CDR3 is TGTGCCAGCAGTGACAGTGGGTCCTACGATACTCAGTATTTT. This translates into CASSDSGSYDTQYF.

This clone has at least ten counts. The genes are TRBV4-1 and TRBJ1-6, with TRBD1 matching 7 bases. Germline V CDR1 and CDR2: MGHRA, YSYEKL. The trim removed 1 base at V and 9 bases at J, leaving 9 bases unmatched. The CDR3 extends over 16 amino acids. The CDR3 loop is CASSQGGVTGVSPLHF. In DNA, the CDR3 is TGCGCCAGCAGCCAAGGAGGGGTTACAGGGGTTTCACCCCTCCACTTT.

This clone has at least ten counts. This chain joins TRBV25-1 and TRBJ2-5; TRBD1 or TRBD2 may be the D gene (6 bases each). The V end was cut by 3 bases, the J end by 5 bases, with 19 bases between. The germline V gene has CDR1 MGHDK and CDR2 SYGVNS. The CDR3 length is 16 residues. The CDR3: CASSDFLGGLGETQYF. Here the CDR3 DNA reads TGTGCCAGCAGTGATTTCCTTGGGGGGCTAGGGGAGACCCAGTACTTC.

In this sample, this clone is medium-sized. CDR3 sequence reads: CASPPGSASGDTQYF. CDR3 in DNA: TGTGCCAGTCCCCCGGGGTCAGCCTCCGGGGATACGCAGTATTTT. The chain carries TRBV6-1 and TRBJ2-3; a weak D match, TRBD2 (5 bases). This CDR3 region has 15 residues. The ends were cut back, 9 bases at V and 6 bases at J, with 22 bases in the middle. Germline V gene sequence: CDR1 MNHNS, CDR2 SASEGT.

The chain combines TRBV12-3 or TRBV12-4 with TRBJ1-3, with D unclear. CDR3 size: 12 residues. The germline V and J ends were trimmed by 10 bases and 0 bases, with 7 bases remaining between them. This chain's CDR3 is CATRTSGNTIYF. DNA for the CDR3: TGTGCCACCCGAACCTCTGGAAACACCATATATTTT.

The chain combines TRBV12-3 or TRBV12-4 with TRBJ2-1; D may be TRBD1 (6 bases). CDR3 length: 13 residues. V was trimmed by 10 bases and J by 4 bases, leaving 14 bases between them. Here the CDR3 DNA reads TGTGCCACCAATAGGGACAAATACAATGAGCAGTTCTTC. Translation gives CATNRDKYNEQFF.

The CDR3 region is CASSRGYSYNEQFF. The CDR3 DNA sequence: TGTGCCAGCAGCCGTGGGTACTCCTACAATGAGCAGTTCTTC. This rearrangement joins TRBV3-1 to TRBJ2-1; no definite D call. V was pared by 4 bases and J by 0 bases, with 7 bases between. CDR3 length equals 14 residues. Germline CDR1 reads LGHDT; CDR2 reads YNNKEL (reference sequence).

By its share, this clone is medium-sized. The chain employs TRBV6-1 and TRBJ2-7; D not resolved. CDR1 is MNHNS, CDR2 SASEGT, per germline. V was cut by 7 bases and J by 8 bases, with 15 bases left in between. CDR3 length: 12 amino acids. This CDR3 reads CASMGYLSKQYV. The CDR3 DNA is TGTGCCAGCATGGGGTATTTGAGCAAGCAGTACGTC.

This chain links TRBV30 with TRBJ2-7; 8 bases map to TRBD1. CDR1 and CDR2 (germline): GTSNPN, SVGIG (reference sequence). The CDR3 runs to 13 residues. Trimming removed 7 bases from V and 0 bases from J; junction bases left unmatched: 5. The CDR3 sequence is CASTGTGSYEQYF. CDR3 DNA sequence: TGTGCCTCGACCGGGACAGGCTCCTACGAGCAGTACTTC.

The table lists this clone with a few counts. The J gene is TRBJ1-2, the V gene TRBV6-1, with 8 bases lining up with TRBD1. V lost 7 bases, J lost 6 bases, and 7 bases stayed unmatched. The CDR3 extends over 13 amino acids. Germline CDR1 reads MNHNS; CDR2 reads SASEGT. The CDR3 nucleotides read TGTGCCAGCATGGACAGGGAGAAAGATGGCTACACCTTC. Translation: CASMDREKDGYTF.

In this sample, this clone turned up many times. The V and J genes are TRBV15 and TRBJ1-4; 8 bases map to TRBD1. The CDR3 is 15 residues long. The germline V gene encodes CDR1 LNHNV and CDR2 YYDKDF (reference sequence). With 5 bases clipped from V and 3 bases from J, the junction kept 5 bases outside the gene matches. CDR3 region: CATSGNRGANEKLFF. CDR3 sequence (DNA): TGTGCCACCAGCGGGAACAGGGGGGCTAATGAAAAACTGTTTTTT.

The rearrangement links TRBV20-1 to TRBJ1-3; TRBD1 is a possible D gene (6 bases). V dropped 4 bases and J dropped 1 base, with 14 bases sitting between them. Germline V gives CDR1 DFQATT, CDR2 SNEGSKA (reference sequence). The CDR3 consists of 15 residues. The CDR3 region is CSAIPTGLSGNTIYF. The CDR3 coding sequence is TGCAGTGCTATCCCAACAGGGTTATCTGGAAACACCATATATTTT.

The chain employs TRBV20-1 and TRBJ2-7, with D perhaps TRBD1 or TRBD2 (5 bases each). V was pared by 7 bases and J by 7 bases, with 20 bases between. From germline, CDR1 is DFQATT and CDR2 SNEGSKA (reference sequence). The CDR3 consists of 13 residues. CDR3 DNA sequence: TGCAGTGAAATGGGACCGTCTTCGGTTGAGCAGTACTTC. Translation: CSEMGPSSVEQYF.

The V call is TRBV11-2, the J call TRBJ1-2; a possible D gene is TRBD1 (6 bases). The CDR3 contains 14 residues. CDR1 SGHAT and CDR2 FQNNGV come from the germline V gene. Trimming cost V 0 bases and J 6 bases, with 11 bases left between them. CDR3 residues: CASSLERGADGYTF. The DNA of the CDR3 is TGTGCCAGCAGCTTAGAGCGGGGGGCGGATGGCTACACCTTC. The full variable domain, its missing parts supplied by reference TRBV11-2 and TRBJ1-2, is EAGVAQSPRYKIIEKRQSVAFWCNPISGHATLYWYQQILGQGPKLLIQFQNNGVVDDSQLPKDRFSAERLKGVDSTLKIQPAKLEDSAVYLCASSLERGADGYTFGSGTRLTVV.

This chain links TRBV6-1 with TRBJ2-1, with D unclear. CDR3 size: 15 residues. The germline CDR1 and CDR2 sequences are MNHNS and SASEGT. Trimming shortened V by 0 bases and J by 0 bases, and 6 bases separated the two germline ends. The CDR3, as DNA: TGTGCCAGCAGTGAAGCGCTTAGCTCCTACAATGAGCAGTTCTTC. Translation gives CASSEALSSYNEQFF.

This clone showed up just a few times. The chain has TRBV28 and TRBJ1-2, with D possibly being TRBD1 (5 bases). The CDR3 covers 13 residues. The germline gives CDR1 MDHEN, CDR2 SYDVKM. Between the trimmed V and J ends, which lost 4 bases and 4 bases, there was a span of 10 bases. CDR3 amino acids: CASSSEGVYGYTF. The CDR3 nucleotides read TGTGCCAGCAGTTCCGAAGGGGTCTATGGCTACACCTTC.

This clone was counted many times. The chain uses TRBV4-1 and TRBJ2-1; D unclear. CDR1 is MGHRA and CDR2 is YSYEKL in the germline V gene. Trimming pared 0 bases from V and 4 bases from J, leaving 7 bases between. The CDR3 totals 14 residues. CDR3 sequence: CASSQETGYNEQFF. In DNA form, the CDR3 reads TGCGCCAGCAGCCAAGAAACCGGTTACAATGAGCAGTTCTTC.

This rearrangement joins TRBV18 to TRBJ1-6; 7 bases align to TRBD1. CDR3 size: 15 residues. Germline V gives CDR1 KGHSH, CDR2 LQKENI. V shed 1 base and J 6 bases; nucleotides not matched to a gene: 3. The CDR3 loop is CASSPQGAGNSPLHF. In nucleotides, the CDR3 is TGTGCCAGCTCACCACAGGGGGCCGGTAATTCACCCCTCCACTTT.

This clone is categorized as medium-sized. The chain is built from TRBV18 and TRBJ2-7; TRBD1 matches 8 bases. V dropped 4 bases and J dropped 2; count of bases not matched to a gene: 4. The CDR3 has 14 amino acids. Germline CDR1 reads KGHSH; CDR2 reads LQKENI. The CDR3 region is CASSRTGSPYEQYF. CDR3 DNA: TGTGCCAGCTCACGGACAGGGTCCCCCTACGAGCAGTACTTC. Full variable domain (remainder filled in from reference TRBV18 and TRBJ2-7): NAGVMQNPRHLVRRRGQEARLRCSPMKGHSHVYWYRQLPEEGLKFMVYLQKENIIDESGMPKERFSAEFPKEGPSILRIQQVVRGDSAAYFCASSRTGSPYEQYFGPGTRLTVT.

This clone was seen more than once but under ten times. A much larger clone differs from this one at a single base, so this may be a read error. Because the CDR3 is missing its conserved closing phenylalanine or tryptophan, this is likely a read error. CDR3 bases: TGTGCCTGGGGGGAAAACGGAGCTTTCTCT. Encoded protein: CAWGENGAFS. V usage is TRBV30 and J usage is TRBJ1-1; D call uncertain. The CDR3 is made up of 10 amino acids. The V end was cut by 5 bases, the J end by 10 bases, with 11 bases between. The germline CDR1 and CDR2 sequences are GTSNPN and SVGIG (reference sequence).

This chain links TRBV5-6 with TRBJ2-7; the match to TRBD2 covers 11 bases. CDR1 is SGHDT and CDR2 is YYEEEE in the germline V gene. V shed 6 bases, J shed 0 bases, and the junction held 8 bases outside the gene matches. There are 16 residues in the CDR3. CDR3 nucleotides: TGTGCCAGCACGAGGGCTAGCGGGGGGTACTCCTACGAGCAGTACTTC. Translating it yields CASTRASGGYSYEQYF.

J is TRBJ2-2 and V is TRBV18; no reliable D call. The V gene's germline CDR1 is KGHSH and CDR2 LQKENI. The CDR3 sequence is 11 residues long. With 3 bases removed from V and 5 bases from J, the gap between germline ends came to 1 base. The CDR3 reads CASSPTGELFF. The DNA of the CDR3 is TGTGCCAGCTCACCGACCGGGGAGCTGTTTTTT.